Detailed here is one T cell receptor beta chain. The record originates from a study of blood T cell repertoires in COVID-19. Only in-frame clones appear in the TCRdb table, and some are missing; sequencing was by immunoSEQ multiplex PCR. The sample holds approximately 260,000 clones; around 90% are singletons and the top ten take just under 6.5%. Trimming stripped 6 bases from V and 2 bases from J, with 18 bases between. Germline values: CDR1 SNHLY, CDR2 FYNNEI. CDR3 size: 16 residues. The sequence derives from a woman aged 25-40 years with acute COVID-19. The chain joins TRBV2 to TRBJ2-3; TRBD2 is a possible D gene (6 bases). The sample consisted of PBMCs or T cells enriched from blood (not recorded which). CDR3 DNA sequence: TGTGCCAGCAGACAGGAGGCGGGAAAGAACACAGATACGCAGTATTTT. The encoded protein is CASRQEAGKNTDTQYF.